These 29 T cell receptor beta chains were sequenced from one sample in a study of blood T cell repertoires in COVID-19. Measured with immunoSEQ multiplex PCR; TCRdb has only the in-frame clones, and not every one. The table shows around 180,000 clones, with about 80% occurring only once. Sequencing was performed on peripheral blood. The source of these receptors is a human donor in a cohort sampled during active COVID-19.

This clone appeared a few times. This chain joins TRBV9 and TRBJ2-3, with D perhaps TRBD1 (6 bases). V was shortened by 3 bases and J by 2 bases, with 16 bases between the two germline ends. The CDR3 covers 16 residues. Looked up from germline, CDR1 is SGDLS and CDR2 is YYNGEE. The CDR3 DNA reads TGTGCCAGCAGCGCCGGCATGGACAGCTACACAGATACGCAGTATTTT. It translates to CASSAGMDSYTDTQYF.

The chain is built from TRBV6-6 and TRBJ2-7; TRBD2 aligns across 11 bases. CDR3 length equals 16 residues. V was pared by 5 bases and J by 4 bases, with 10 bases of the junction left unmatched. The germline CDR1 and CDR2 sequences are MNHNY and SVGAGI (reference sequence). In DNA, the CDR3 is TGTGCCAGCAGTCGAGGACCCGGGACTAGCGGTTACGAGCAGTACTTC. It encodes CASSRGPGTSGYEQYF.

This clone was counted once. The chain combines TRBV19 with TRBJ1-3, with 7 bases identical to TRBD1. Losses at the gene ends were 7 bases for V and 6 bases for J; bases not matched to a gene: 12. Germline V lookup: CDR1 LNHDA, CDR2 SQIVND (reference sequence). CDR3 length: 15 residues. The CDR3 DNA sequence: TGTGCCAGTAAACGAAAGTCGGACAGGATAAACACCATATATTTT. Translating it yields CASKRKSDRINTIYF. The full variable domain, in which reference TRBV19 and TRBJ1-3 provide the parts outside the CDR3, is DGGITQSPKYLFRKEGQNVTLSCEQNLNHDAMYWYRQDPGQGLRLIYYSQIVNDFQKGDIAEGYSVSREKKESFPLTVTSAQKNPTAFYLCASKRKSDRINTIYFGEGSWLTVV.

The chain has TRBV19 and TRBJ2-3, with D possibly TRBD2 on 6 matching bases. Germline-derived CDR1 and CDR2 are LNHDA and SQIVND (reference sequence). V lost 5 bases to trimming and J lost 5 bases, with 8 bases between them. CDR3 length: 12 residues. Here the CDR3 reads CASSPGRDTQYF. CDR3 in DNA: TGTGCCAGTAGTCCCGGGAGAGATACGCAGTATTTT.

CDR3 residues: CASSLAKTSGIGETQYF. CDR3 sequence (DNA): TGCGCCAGCAGCTTGGCCAAGACTAGCGGTATAGGAGAGACCCAGTACTTC. J is TRBJ2-5 and V is TRBV5-1; 9 nucleotides align to TRBD2. This CDR3 is built from 17 residues. Trimming took 0 bases from V and 4 from J; bases not matched to a gene: 10. CDR1 is SGHRS and CDR2 is YFSETQ in the germline V gene.

The CDR3 protein is CASSPRQTGIRTDTQYF. CDR3 in DNA: TGTGCCAGCTCACCTCGACAAACAGGGATAAGGACAGATACGCAGTATTTT. The chain couples TRBV18 to TRBJ2-3; the D gene is possibly TRBD1 (6 bases). The CDR3 is made up of 17 amino acids. Trimming took off 3 bases at V and 3 bases at J, with 19 bases between the two ends. Germline CDR1 and CDR2: KGHSH and LQKENI.

CDR3 residues: CASSPPENYEQYF. CDR3 DNA: TGTGCCAGCAGCCCCCCGGAGAACTACGAGCAGTACTTC. The chain carries TRBV7-9 and TRBJ2-7; D uncertain. This CDR3 spans 13 amino acids. Germline V gene data show CDR1 as SEHNR and CDR2 as FQNEAQ (reference sequence). Trimming stripped 5 bases from V and 3 bases from J, with 11 bases between.

The chain uses TRBV19 and TRBJ2-2; D not certain. Trimming cost V 3 bases and J 2 bases, with 16 bases left between them. Germline CDR1 reads LNHDA; CDR2 reads SQIVND (reference sequence). The CDR3 consists of 17 residues. This CDR3 is CASSMPPWAKNTGELFF. CDR3 bases: TGTGCCAGTAGTATGCCCCCGTGGGCGAAAAACACCGGGGAGCTGTTTTTT.

The chain couples TRBV11-2 to TRBJ1-3, with D unclear. Germline V CDR1 and CDR2: SGHAT, FQNNGV. The CDR3 runs to 12 residues. The germline V and J ends were trimmed by 5 bases and 1 base, with 3 bases remaining between them. Here the CDR3 DNA reads TGTGCCAGCAGCCCTTCTGGAAACACCATATATTTT. Its translation: CASSPSGNTIYF. Looking up the rest from reference TRBV11-2 and TRBJ1-3 gives the full variable domain: EAGVAQSPRYKIIEKRQSVAFWCNPISGHATLYWYQQILGQGPKLLIQFQNNGVVDDSQLPKDRFSAERLKGVDSTLKIQPAKLEDSAVYLCASSPSGNTIYFGEGSWLTVV.

Only a few counts were recorded for this clone. The chain joins TRBV11-3 to TRBJ1-2; D is unresolved. The germline V gene has CDR1 SGHNT and CDR2 YENEEA. Trimming stripped 3 bases from V and 2 bases from J, with 7 bases between. The CDR3 runs to 13 residues. CDR3 in amino acids: CASSFGKNYGYTF. The CDR3 DNA sequence: TGTGCCAGCAGCTTCGGGAAAAACTATGGCTACACCTTC.

The chain uses TRBV7-2 and TRBJ1-2, with a possible D match to TRBD1 (6 bases). The ends were cut back, 0 bases at V and 6 bases at J, with 14 bases in the middle. This CDR3 has 15 residues. Germline loops: CDR1 SGHTA, CDR2 FQGNSA. CDR3 residues: CASSLAQGIGDGYTF. CDR3 bases: TGTGCCAGCAGCTTAGCTCAGGGGATTGGCGATGGCTACACCTTC.

The V call is TRBV5-1, the J call TRBJ2-5, with 10 nucleotides matching TRBD2. This CDR3 has 16 amino acids. V gave up 0 bases and J gave up 1 base; unmatched junction bases: 3. Germline V gives CDR1 SGHRS, CDR2 YFSETQ. The CDR3 loop reads CASSLALAGGQETQYF. The CDR3 DNA sequence: TGCGCCAGCAGCTTGGCGTTAGCGGGAGGCCAAGAGACCCAGTACTTC.

V and J are TRBV11-1 and TRBJ2-5; D gene ambiguous. Trimming shortened V by 2 bases and J by 5 bases, and 9 bases separated the two germline ends. The CDR3 is made up of 13 amino acids. CDR1 SGHAT and CDR2 FQDESV come from the germline V gene (reference sequence). Here the CDR3 DNA reads TGTGCCAGCAGCTTAAGTGTCGGGGAGACCCAGTACTTC. This sequence encodes CASSLSVGETQYF.

The table lists this clone with a count of one. The chain employs TRBV5-1 and TRBJ1-5; 7 bases fit TRBD1. This CDR3 comprises 15 residues. Trimming at V came to 0 bases and at J to 6 bases, leaving 6 bases not matched to a gene. In germline, CDR1 is SGHRS, CDR2 YFSETQ. CDR3 DNA: TGCGCCAGCAGCTTGGCCGGCAGGGGGAGTCAGCCCCAGCATTTT. It encodes CASSLAGRGSQPQHF.

The chain is built from TRBV6-2 or TRBV6-3 and TRBJ2-7; weak D call: TRBD1 (6 bases). The V end lost 6 bases, the J end lost 13 bases, and 19 bases lay between the germline ends. The germline gives CDR1 MNHEY, CDR2 SVGEGT. This CDR3 comprises 12 residues. In nucleotides, the CDR3 is TGTGCCAGCAGCCCTGGACAGCGAGCCTCATACTTC. Protein: CASSPGQRASYF.

This chain uses TRBV11-2 with TRBJ2-7; 9 bases are a match to TRBD1. CDR1 and CDR2 from the germline V gene are SGHAT and FQNNGV. With V trimmed by 5 bases and J by 1 base, 9 bases remained unmatched. This CDR3 is built from 16 residues. CDR3 loop: CASSPLDRGLSYEQYF. The CDR3 nucleotides read TGTGCCAGCAGCCCCTTGGACAGGGGACTATCCTACGAGCAGTACTTC.

The CDR3 is CASSLSDRVYEQYF. CDR3 in DNA: TGTGCCAGCTCACTCTCGGACAGAGTCTACGAGCAGTACTTC. V usage is TRBV18 and J usage is TRBJ2-7; possible D gene TRBD1, 6 bases. V was clipped by 4 bases and J by 3 bases, with 13 bases between them. CDR3 length: 14 residues. CDR1 and CDR2 (germline): KGHSH, LQKENI.

The chain links TRBV5-6 to TRBJ2-7; D call uncertain. The germline V gene has CDR1 SGHDT and CDR2 YYEEEE. V lost 1 base to trimming and J lost 1 base, with 9 bases between them. CDR3 length: 14 residues. The CDR3 here is CASSLSYKSYEQYF. Written as DNA, the CDR3 is TGTGCCAGCAGCTTGTCGTACAAGTCCTACGAGCAGTACTTC.

CDR3 nucleotides: TGTGCCAGCAGCACTATCTCCTACGAGCAGTACTTC. It specifies CASSTISYEQYF. The chain employs TRBV6-6 and TRBJ2-7; D call uncertain. The V gene lost 6 bases and the J gene lost 0 bases, with 6 bases spanning the gap. Germline V gives CDR1 MNHNY, CDR2 SVGAGI (reference sequence). There are 12 residues in the CDR3.

This clone was seen a handful of times. The CDR3 DNA follows: TGTGCCAGTAGTATAAGGCCAGGGGGCCAAGAGACCCAGTACTTC. This encodes CASSIRPGGQETQYF. The chain employs TRBV19 and TRBJ2-5; 7 positions agree with TRBD1. Germline V gene sequence: CDR1 LNHDA, CDR2 SQIVND (reference sequence). Trimming took 2 bases from V and 1 from J; bases not matched to a gene: 4. The CDR3 sequence is 15 residues long. Supplemented by reference TRBV19 and TRBJ2-5, the full variable domain reads DGGITQSPKYLFRKEGQNVTLSCEQNLNHDAMYWYRQDPGQGLRLIYYSQIVNDFQKGDIAEGYSVSREKKESFPLTVTSAQKNPTAFYLCASSIRPGGQETQYFGPGTRLLVL.

The chain combines TRBV2 with TRBJ1-1, with TRBD1 identical over 10 bases. This CDR3 has 14 residues. Germline V lookup: CDR1 SNHLY, CDR2 FYNNEI. V lost 6 bases and J lost 6; bases outside the gene matches: 7. The CDR3 nucleotides read TGTGCCAGCAGCTCCCGGGACAGGGGCCCTGAAGCTTTCTTT. Translation gives CASSSRDRGPEAFF.

The chain combines TRBV6-2 or TRBV6-3 with TRBJ1-4; TRBD1 agrees at 11 bases. There are 17 residues in the CDR3. The junction had 10 bases not matched to a gene; V was cut back by 5 bases and J by 5 bases. CDR1 MNHEY and CDR2 SVGEGT come from the germline V gene. DNA for the CDR3: TGTGCCAGCAGTCCCGGACAGGGGGCGGTCTGGAATGAAAAACTGTTTTTT. Residues: CASSPGQGAVWNEKLFF.

J is TRBJ2-2 and V is TRBV9; 7 bases are shared with TRBD2. Per germline, CDR1 SGDLS and CDR2 YYNGEE. V shed 2 bases, J shed 4 bases, and the junction held 5 bases outside the gene matches. CDR3 length: 15 amino acids. The CDR3 DNA is TGTGCCAGCAGCGTCGAGACTAGCAGCACCGGGGAGCTGTTTTTT. Encoded protein: CASSVETSSTGELFF.

The chain combines TRBV6-5 with TRBJ1-3; D ambiguous. Germline lookup yields CDR1 MNHEY and CDR2 SVGAGI. Between the trimmed V and J ends, which lost 7 bases and 4 bases, there was a span of 8 bases. The CDR3 runs to 12 residues. In DNA form, the CDR3 reads TGTGCCAGCACGACGGGAGGAAACACCATATATTTT. Translated: CASTTGGNTIYF.

The chain has TRBV24-1 and TRBJ1-5, with D hard to call. This CDR3 spans 14 amino acids. The germline V and J ends were trimmed by 5 bases and 1 base, with 8 bases remaining between them. Germline V gene sequence: CDR1 KGHDR, CDR2 SFDVKD. In DNA, the CDR3 is TGTGCCACCAGTGGGCAGATGAGCAATCAGCCCCAGCATTTT. It yields the protein CATSGQMSNQPQHF.

This chain connects TRBV20-1 to TRBJ2-1; 10 nucleotides align to TRBD1. The CDR3 length is 14 residues. Germline V lookup: CDR1 DFQATT, CDR2 SNEGSKA (reference sequence). The V and J ends lost 3 bases and 4 bases, in that order; junction bases with no gene match: 3. The CDR3 here is CSASLGQGYNEQFF. The CDR3 nucleotides are TGCAGTGCTAGTTTGGGACAGGGGTACAATGAGCAGTTCTTC.

The chain is built from TRBV7-6 and TRBJ2-7; D may be TRBD1 (6 bases). V was trimmed by 5 bases and J by 0 bases, leaving 14 bases between them. The CDR3 is 15 residues long. Germline CDR1 and CDR2: SGHVS and FNYEAQ. In DNA, the CDR3 is TGTGCCAGCAGCCTAAGGCAGGGGACCTCCTACGAGCAGTACTTC. Amino acids: CASSLRQGTSYEQYF.

V is TRBV2 and J is TRBJ1-5; TRBD1 agrees at 8 bases. This CDR3 spans 15 amino acids. Germline assignment: CDR1 SNHLY and CDR2 FYNNEI. After removal of 8 bases from V and 4 bases from J, the junction contained 10 bases not matched to a gene. The CDR3, as DNA: TGTGCCAGCGGGCCGGGACAGGCAAAGAATCAGCCCCAGCATTTT. Protein: CASGPGQAKNQPQHF.

The rearrangement uses TRBV11-1 and TRBJ2-7; D is perhaps TRBD2 (5 bases). There are 16 residues in the CDR3. Germline V gene data show CDR1 as SGHAT and CDR2 as FQDESV (reference sequence). The V and J ends lost 1 base and 4 bases respectively, with 17 bases between them. As DNA, the CDR3 is TGTGCCAGCAGCTTAGTCAACGGGGTCCTCCCTTACGAGCAGTACTTC. This sequence encodes CASSLVNGVLPYEQYF.